This TCR beta chain was observed in a study of Ad26.COV2.S vaccination and SARS-CoV-2 variants. As to this clone: Its matching antigen is unknown.

Using immunoSEQ multiplex PCR, the repertoire was profiled, and TCRdb retains in-frame clones only, with some absent. The table has approximately 420,000 clones, less than 90% seen once. The CDR3 spans 12 residues. CDR1 LNHDA and CDR2 SQIVND come from the germline V gene (reference sequence). Trimming took off 5 bases at V and 5 bases at J, with 6 bases between the two ends. Study observations and caveats: Non-spike TCR breadth showed similarity between vaccine and placebo recipients.

This sample's treatment: some 20 received Ad26.COV2.S at low or high dose, single or two shots; roughly 5 received placebo; per-sample allocation not given. Specimens were obtained on day 63 following the first vaccine or placebo injection. The genes are TRBV19 and TRBJ2-2, with unresolved D. The TCR was taken from a person between 18 and 65 years old who received the Ad26.COV2.S COVID-19 vaccine or a placebo. The material sequenced was peripheral blood, taken in a trial of Ad26.COV2.S vaccine versus placebo. CDR3 loop: CASSLGTGELFF. CDR3 DNA: TGTGCCAGTAGTCTAGGGACCGGGGAGCTGTTTTTT.